This is a list of T cell receptor beta chains from one sample in a study of blood T cell repertoires in COVID-19. Here immunoSEQ multiplex PCR was the method, and the copy in TCRdb shows in-frame clones only, minus some. The repertoire consists of tens of thousands of clones, with about 80% occurring once and the leading ten covering around 5%. The sample comprised peripheral blood. These receptor sequences come from a man aged 50-59 years with active or convalescent COVID-19. Each CDR3 is given without its conserved first and last residue.

V gene	J gene	CDR3 protein
TRBV7-2	TRBJ1-3	ASSTTGAFGTIY
TRBV7-5	TRBJ1-2	ARSFGGYGYT
TRBV28	TRBJ2-3	ASSPSGGSTDTQY
TRBV11-1	TRBJ2-1	ASSSLAGGNEQF
TRBV7-2	TRBJ1-1	ASSLATAWKNAEAF
TRBV12-5	TRBJ2-2	ASGLVPRGAYTGELF
TRBV24-1	TRBJ1-5	ATSATGGIGQPQH
TRBV5-5	TRBJ2-3	ASSLGGTSGTDTQY
TRBV4-1	TRBJ2-7	ASSQLGLAGRTYEQY
TRBV20-1	TRBJ1-2	SASPGYGYT
TRBV6-5	TRBJ1-2	ASSYSIPGLGYT
TRBV10-3	TRBJ2-3	AIAAGPDTQY